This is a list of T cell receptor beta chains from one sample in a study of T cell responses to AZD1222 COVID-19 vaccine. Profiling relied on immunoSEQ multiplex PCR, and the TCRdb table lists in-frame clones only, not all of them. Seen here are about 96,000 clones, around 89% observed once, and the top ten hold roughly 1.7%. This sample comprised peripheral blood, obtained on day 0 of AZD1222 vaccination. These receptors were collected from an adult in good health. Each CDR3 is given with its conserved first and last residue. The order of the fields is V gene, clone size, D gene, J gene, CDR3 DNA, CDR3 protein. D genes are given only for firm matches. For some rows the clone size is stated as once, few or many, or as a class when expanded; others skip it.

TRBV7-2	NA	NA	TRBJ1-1	TGTGCCAGCAGGGCACAGAGGAACACTGAAGCTTTCTTT	CASRAQRNTEAFF
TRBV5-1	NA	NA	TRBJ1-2	TGCGCCAGCAGCTTGGGGTCTCCTTACTCCTATGGCTACACCTTC	CASSLGSPYSYGYTF
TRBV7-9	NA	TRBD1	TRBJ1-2	TGTGCCAGCAGCTTTTCCCAGGACAGGCAATGGGGGGGCTACACCTTC	CASSFSQDRQWGGYTF
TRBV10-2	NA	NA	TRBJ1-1	TGCGCCAGCAGTGAGTATTCGAACACTGAAGCTTTCTTT	CASSEYSNTEAFF
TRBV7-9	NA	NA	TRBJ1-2	TGTGCCAGCAGCTTTGGAGGGCACAAAGGGACCTTC	CASSFGGHKGTF
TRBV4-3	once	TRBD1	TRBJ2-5	TGCGCCAGCAGCCCCCACTTAGGACAGGGGTTAACCGAGACCCAGTACTTC	CASSPHLGQGLTETQYF
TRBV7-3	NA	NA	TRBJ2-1	TGTGCCAGCAGCTTGACTAGTCGGGCATACAATGAGCAGTTCTTC	CASSLTSRAYNEQFF
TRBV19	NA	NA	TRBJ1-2	TGTGCCAGTAGTCCGTCGGACCTAGTCTATGGCTACACCTTC	CASSPSDLVYGYTF
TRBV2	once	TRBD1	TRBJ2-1	TGTGCCAGCAGTGGGACAGGACAGACCTACAATGAGCAGTTCTTC	CASSGTGQTYNEQFF
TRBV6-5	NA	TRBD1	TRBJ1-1	TGTGCCAGCAGTTACGACAGGGAGGGTTCTGAAGCTTTCTTT	CASSYDREGSEAFF
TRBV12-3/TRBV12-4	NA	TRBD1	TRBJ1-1	TGTGCCAGCAGTTTCGGACAGGGAGCTTTCTTT	CASSFGQGAFF
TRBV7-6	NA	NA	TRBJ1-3	TGTGCCAGCAGCCGAAGCCTCTCCCAGGGCCATCGGGGAAACACCATATATTTT	CASSRSLSQGHRGNTIYF
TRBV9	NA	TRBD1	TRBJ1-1	TGTGCCAGCAGCGGGGGACAGGTGACTGAAGCTTTCTTT	CASSGGQVTEAFF
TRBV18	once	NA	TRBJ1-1	TGTGCCAGTCTCACGAGAGGTTCTGAAGCTTTCTTT	CASLTRGSEAFF
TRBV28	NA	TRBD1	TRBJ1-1	TGTGCCACCCGGACAGGGGGCACTGAAGCTTTCTTT	CATRTGGTEAFF
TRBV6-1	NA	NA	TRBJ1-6	TGTGCCAGCAGTGAAGCGGGAAATAATTCACCCCTCCACTTT	CASSEAGNNSPLHF
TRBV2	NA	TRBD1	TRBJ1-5	TGTGCCAGCGATTCACAGGGGGATCAGCCCCAGCATTTT	CASDSQGDQPQHF
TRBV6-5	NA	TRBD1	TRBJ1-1	TGTGCCAGCAGGGACAGGGGATACGCTGAAGCTTTCTTT	CASRDRGYAEAFF
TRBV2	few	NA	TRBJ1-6	TGTGCCAGCGGTGAGGCCCGTATCTTT	CASGEARIF
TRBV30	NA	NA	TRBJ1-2	TGTGCCTGGAAAGGCTATGGCTACACCTTC	CAWKGYGYTF
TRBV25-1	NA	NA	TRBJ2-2	TGTGCCAGCACTAGCTTATTCACCGGGGAGCTGTTTTTT	CASTSLFTGELFF
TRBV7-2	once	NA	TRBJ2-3	TGTGCCAGCAGCTCCCCGGATACGCAGTATTTT	CASSSPDTQYF
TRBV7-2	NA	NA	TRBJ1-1	TGTGCCAGCAGCTTAGTTTGGGTAGGGCCGACAATGAACACTGAAGCTTTCTTT	CASSLVWVGPTMNTEAFF
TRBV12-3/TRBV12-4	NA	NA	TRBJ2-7	TGTGCCAGCAGTTTAATGAGGGAGAATAAGCAGTACTTC	CASSLMRENKQYF
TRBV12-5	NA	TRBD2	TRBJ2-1	TGTGCTAGTGGTTTGGCCGGACTAGCCAACAATGAGCAGTTCTTC	CASGLAGLANNEQFF
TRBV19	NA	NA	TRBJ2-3	TGTGCCTGTGCCCGACAGCTGAGCACAGATACGCAGTATTTT	CACARQLSTDTQYF
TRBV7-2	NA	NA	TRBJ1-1	TGTGCCAGCAGCTTAGTTTTTCCGAACACTGAAGCTTTCTTT	CASSLVFPNTEAFF
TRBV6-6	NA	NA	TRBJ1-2	TGTGCCAGCAGTTACTCCCGCACAGGGAACTATGGCTACACCTTC	CASSYSRTGNYGYTF
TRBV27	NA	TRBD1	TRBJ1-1	TGTGCCAGCAGTTTTGAGGACTGGACAGGGGACATTGAAGCTTTCTTT	CASSFEDWTGDIEAFF
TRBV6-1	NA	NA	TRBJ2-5	TGTGCCAGCAGTGCCACCGGGACCGGAGATTTCGAGACCCAGTACTTC	CASSATGTGDFETQYF
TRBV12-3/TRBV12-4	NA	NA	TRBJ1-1	TGTGCCAGCAGGACAGGGAACACTGAAGCTTTCTTT	CASRTGNTEAFF
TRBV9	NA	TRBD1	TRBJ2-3	TGTGCCAGCAGCGCAAATGACAGGGGCACAGATACGCAGTATTTT	CASSANDRGTDTQYF
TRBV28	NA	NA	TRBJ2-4	TGTGCCAGCAGCGGAAGGGATCTAGCCAAAAACATTCAGTACTTC	CASSGRDLAKNIQYF
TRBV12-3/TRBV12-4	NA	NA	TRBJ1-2	TGTGCCAGCACCCTTGTTGGCTATGGCTACACCTTC	CASTLVGYGYTF
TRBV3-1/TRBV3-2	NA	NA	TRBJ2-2	TGTGCCAGCAGCCAAAGGCCAGCGGGCGACACCGGGGAGCTGTTTTTT	CASSQRPAGDTGELFF
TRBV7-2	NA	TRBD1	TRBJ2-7	TGTGCCAGCAGCCCCCGGGACAGGGTATTTTCCTACGAGCAGTACTTC	CASSPRDRVFSYEQYF
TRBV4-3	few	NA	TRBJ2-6	TGCGCCAGCAGCCAAGATGGGAGCTCTGGGGCCAACGTCCTGACTTTC	CASSQDGSSGANVLTF
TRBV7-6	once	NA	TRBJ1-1	TGTGCCAGCGGGAACCTTGAGGACACTGAAGCTTTCTTT	CASGNLEDTEAFF
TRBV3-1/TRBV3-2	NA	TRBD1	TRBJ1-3	TGTGCCAGCAGCCAGCTACAGGGGACTTCTGGAAACACCATATATTTT	CASSQLQGTSGNTIYF
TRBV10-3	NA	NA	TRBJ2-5	TGTGCCATCAGTGATAGAGTGCAAGAGACCCAGTACTTC	CAISDRVQETQYF
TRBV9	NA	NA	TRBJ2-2	TGTGCCAGCAGCACCCGGACAGCCGCGAACACCGGGGAGCTGTTTTTT	CASSTRTAANTGELFF
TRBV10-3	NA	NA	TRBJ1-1	TGTGCCATCAGTGGAAGCGGGACTGAAGCTTTCTTT	CAISGSGTEAFF
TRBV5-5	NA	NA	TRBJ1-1	TGTGCCAGCAGCTCCCGGACGGTGAACACTGAAGCTTTCTTT	CASSSRTVNTEAFF